A single sample is the source of the 20 T cell receptor beta chains below, sequenced in a study of blood T cell repertoires in COVID-19. The protocol was immunoSEQ multiplex PCR, while the TCRdb copy is restricted to in-frame clones and leaves out a portion. The sample includes roughly 320,000 clones, about nine tenths of them seen just once. Sequences were obtained from PBMCs or T cells enriched from blood (not recorded which). All receptors derive from a man younger than 45 who had recovered from COVID-19.

The chain is built from TRBV5-6 and TRBJ1-5; D ambiguous. The CDR3 is 13 residues long. V was cut by 2 bases and J by 7 bases, with 10 bases left in between. The germline CDR1 and CDR2 sequences are SGHDT and YYEEEE. The CDR3 DNA reads TGTGCCAGCAGCTTTAGGCTGGGCCAGCCCCAGCATTTT. It translates to CASSFRLGQPQHF.

The chain links TRBV28 to TRBJ2-1, with 13 positions matching TRBD2. This CDR3 is 17 amino acids long. Germline V gives CDR1 MDHEN, CDR2 SYDVKM. Unmatched junction bases numbered 12, after V lost 4 bases and J lost 9 bases. Here the CDR3 DNA reads TGTGCCAGCAGTTACGTTCTGACTAGCGGGGGGAGGGTTGAGCAGTTCTTC. Translation: CASSYVLTSGGRVEQFF.

The chain carries TRBV28 and TRBJ2-2; 9 bases align to TRBD1. The V segment lost 8 bases and the J segment 1 base; nucleotides outside the gene matches: 2. Germline CDR1 MDHEN, CDR2 SYDVKM. The CDR3 contains 14 residues. Here the CDR3 reads CASLGQGNTGELFF. The CDR3 coding sequence is TGTGCCAGCTTGGGACAGGGGAACACCGGGGAGCTGTTTTTT.

The rearrangement uses TRBV4-2 and TRBJ2-7; 10 nucleotides line up with TRBD2. The junction had 8 bases not matched to a gene; V was cut back by 4 bases and J by 2 bases. The V gene's germline CDR1 is LGHNA and CDR2 YNFKEQ. This CDR3 comprises 16 residues. This CDR3 is CASSPQVAGGTYEQYF. CDR3 nucleotide sequence: TGTGCCAGCAGCCCCCAGGTAGCGGGGGGTACCTACGAGCAGTACTTC.

This clone showed up just once. V and J are TRBV7-2 and TRBJ1-2; D not resolved. The ends were cut back, 2 bases at V and 2 bases at J, with 3 bases in the middle. Germline values: CDR1 SGHTA, CDR2 FQGNSA. There are 12 residues in the CDR3. This CDR3 reads CASSLQNYGYTF. The DNA of the CDR3 is TGTGCCAGCAGCTTACAGAACTATGGCTACACCTTC.

The CDR3 bases are TGTGCCAGCAGCTTAGGGCAGGGGACAAATCAGCCCCAGCATTTT. This sequence encodes CASSLGQGTNQPQHF. The V call is TRBV7-8, the J call TRBJ1-5; weak D call: TRBD1 (6 bases). This CDR3 contains 15 residues. In germline, CDR1 is SGHVS, CDR2 FQNEAQ. V dropped 1 base and J dropped 4 bases, with 11 bases sitting between them.

Note on this clone: Other DNA sequences within the sample encode an identical CDR3. This chain connects TRBV27 to TRBJ2-7, with D uncertain. CDR1 is MNHEY and CDR2 is SMNVEV in the germline V gene (reference sequence). Trimming cost V 9 bases and J 0 bases, with 9 bases left between them. The CDR3 runs 12 residues. CDR3 sequence: CASYSSSYEQYF. CDR3 DNA sequence: TGTGCCAGTTACAGCAGCTCCTACGAGCAGTACTTC.

The genes are TRBV24-1 and TRBJ2-3, with a tentative D call TRBD1 (6 bases). Germline CDR1 KGHDR, CDR2 SFDVKD. Trimming cost V 2 bases and J 6 bases, with 14 bases left between them. This CDR3 comprises 15 residues. The CDR3 loop reads CATSDYTEDSDTQYF. As DNA, the CDR3 is TGTGCCACCAGTGATTATACCGAGGACAGCGATACGCAGTATTTT.

The chain recombines TRBV6-6 with TRBJ2-1; 11 bases fit TRBD1. Germline CDR1 MNHNY, CDR2 SVGAGI (reference sequence). The CDR3 is 18 amino acids. J gave up 6 bases and V 5 bases, and 15 bases lay outside the gene matches. CDR3 region: CASSPILPRDRGGNEQFF. Written as DNA, the CDR3 is TGTGCCAGCAGTCCAATCCTCCCCCGGGACAGGGGGGGCAATGAGCAGTTCTTC.

The chain couples TRBV6-1 to TRBJ2-7; D is perhaps TRBD1 (5 bases). The CDR3 covers 16 residues. The germline V gene has CDR1 MNHNS and CDR2 SASEGT. V was shortened by 2 bases and J by 4 bases, with 18 bases between the two germline ends. In nucleotides, the CDR3 is TGTGCCAGCAGTGAAAGGCTATACAAGGGGCCATACGAGCAGTACTTC. It encodes CASSERLYKGPYEQYF.

The chain uses TRBV10-1 and TRBJ1-2; TRBD1 agrees at 8 bases. CDR3 length: 17 residues. V lost 0 bases and J lost 7; bases outside the gene matches: 13. The germline V gene has CDR1 WNHNN and CDR2 SYGVQD (reference sequence). The CDR3, as DNA: TGCGCCAGCAGTGAGTCGGGACGGACAGGGCCCGATTCTGGCTACACCTTC. It specifies CASSESGRTGPDSGYTF.

The gene calls are TRBV30 and TRBJ2-3; D gene unclear. The length of the CDR3 is 13 residues. Germline values: CDR1 GTSNPN, CDR2 SVGIG (reference sequence). Trimming cost V 4 bases and J 6 bases, with 14 bases left between them. This CDR3 is CAWTLGVSDTQYF. CDR3 nucleotide sequence: TGTGCCTGGACTCTAGGTGTATCCGATACGCAGTATTTT.

The rearrangement uses TRBV27 and TRBJ2-1, with 7 bases aligning to TRBD2. The CDR3 has 18 residues. V trimming: 0 bases; J trimming: 2 bases; junction bases outside the gene matches: 10. Germline-derived CDR1 and CDR2 are MNHEY and SMNVEV (reference sequence). This chain's CDR3 is CASSLSIFGGRTYNEQFF. The CDR3 DNA reads TGTGCCAGCAGTTTATCGATTTTTGGCGGGAGAACCTACAATGAGCAGTTCTTC.

This chain uses TRBV11-2 with TRBJ1-1, with D maybe TRBD1 (5 bases). Germline V lookup: CDR1 SGHAT, CDR2 FQNNGV. The CDR3 consists of 16 residues. Trimming shortened V by 5 bases and J by 0 bases, and 16 bases separated the two germline ends. The CDR3 region is CASSETDPYLNTEAFF. Here the CDR3 DNA reads TGTGCCAGCAGCGAGACAGACCCCTATCTGAACACTGAAGCTTTCTTT. Variable domain in full (rest from reference TRBV11-2 and TRBJ1-1): EAGVAQSPRYKIIEKRQSVAFWCNPISGHATLYWYQQILGQGPKLLIQFQNNGVVDDSQLPKDRFSAERLKGVDSTLKIQPAKLEDSAVYLCASSETDPYLNTEAFFGQGTRLTVV.

The CDR3, as DNA: TGTGCCAGCAGTGAAGCGCTGGTAGCGGGGGACCACAATGAGCAGTTCTTC. Its protein product is CASSEALVAGDHNEQFF. The chain couples TRBV2 to TRBJ2-1; TRBD2 matches 9 bases. V dropped 0 bases and J dropped 5; count of bases not matched to a gene: 8. Looked up from germline, CDR1 is SNHLY and CDR2 is FYNNEI. The CDR3 spans 17 residues.

The table lists this clone with a count of one. The chain joins TRBV7-2 to TRBJ2-1, with TRBD2 matching 8 bases. J lost 1 base, V lost 7 bases, and 12 bases had no gene match. The CDR3 sequence is 17 residues long. CDR1 is SGHTA and CDR2 is FQGNSA in the germline V gene. The DNA for the CDR3 is TGTGCCAGCACTACCCCTCGGGGGGGGCTATCCTACAATGAGCAGTTCTTC. Its translation is CASTTPRGGLSYNEQFF.

The chain has TRBV7-9 and TRBJ1-2; D unresolved. This CDR3 contains 14 residues. Between the trimmed V and J ends, which lost 5 bases and 0 bases, there was a span of 10 bases. The V gene's germline CDR1 is SEHNR and CDR2 FQNEAQ (reference sequence). CDR3 protein: CASSAGPANYGYTF. The DNA of the CDR3 is TGTGCCAGCAGCGCAGGCCCCGCTAACTATGGCTACACCTTC.

This chain uses TRBV4-2 with TRBJ2-3; 8 bases fit TRBD2. The CDR3 extends over 16 amino acids. The V gene end was trimmed by 4 bases and the J gene end by 1 base; junction bases not matched to a gene: 7. CDR1 and CDR2 (germline): LGHNA, YNFKEQ. The chain's CDR3 is CASSPPQRGRTDTQYF. CDR3 sequence (DNA): TGTGCCAGCAGCCCCCCTCAGCGGGGGCGCACAGATACGCAGTATTTT.

CDR3: CASSLDHWGQGKETQYF. CDR3 sequence (DNA): TGTGCCAGCAGCTTAGATCATTGGGGACAGGGCAAAGAGACCCAGTACTTC. The gene calls are TRBV11-3 and TRBJ2-5, with TRBD1 identical over 9 bases. With V trimmed by 0 bases and J by 3 bases, 8 bases remained unmatched. This CDR3 is 17 amino acids long. Germline V lookup: CDR1 SGHNT, CDR2 YENEEA.

The chain combines TRBV18 with TRBJ2-2, with 8 bases lining up with TRBD1. Unmatched junction bases numbered 6, after V lost 0 bases and J lost 6 bases. The CDR3 has 16 residues. The germline V gene has CDR1 KGHSH and CDR2 LQKENI. The CDR3 coding sequence is TGTGCCAGCTCACCACCGGGGACAGGCTCGTCCGGGGAGCTGTTTTTT. Its protein is CASSPPGTGSSGELFF.